A selection of T cell receptor beta chains follows, all from one sample in a study of blood T cells in healthy people across ages. TCRdb recomputed calls from the 5' RACE reads with MiXCR, one row per CDR3 protein. The table lists roughly 720,000 distinct CDR3 sequences, roughly 50% of them singletons. Sequencing input: blood. These receptor sequences come from a man aged 80 or over in good health. CDR3s include the opening cysteine and the closing phenylalanine or tryptophan.

TRBJ2-5 | TRBV7-2 | CASSPTAGGRETQYF
TRBJ2-3 | TRBV18 | CASSPTGTSRSGGYAYF
TRBJ2-1 | TRBV9 | CASSPRGGTSGSMNEQFF
TRBJ1-1 | TRBV29-1 | CSVVEGGTEAFF
TRBJ2-7 | TRBV4-2 | CASSQVEAYEQYF
TRBJ2-1 | TRBV27 | CASSLWGQGGNEQFF
TRBJ2-3 | TRBV6-5 | CASSPGTSGYTDTQYF
TRBJ2-3 | TRBV13 | CASSSSADTQYF
TRBJ2-7 | TRBV9 | CASSVEGEGRYEQYF
TRBJ2-1 | TRBV27 | CASSLRGSTYNEQFF
TRBJ2-6 | TRBV3-1 | CASSRQRGSGANVLTF
TRBJ2-6 | TRBV20-1 | CSAIKRTGGDSGANVLTF
TRBJ2-7 | TRBV14 | CAGEDLYEQYF
TRBJ2-5 | TRBV9 | CASSVGGLAGERTQYF
TRBJ2-7 | TRBV11-2 | CASSLGRERGYEQYF
TRBJ1-2 | TRBV6-8 | CASSTGAFLYGYTF
TRBJ2-1 | TRBV21-1 | CASSEELGTSGSYNEQFF
TRBJ2-3 | TRBV6-1 | CASGQATGMPGTDTQYF
TRBJ2-5 | TRBV7-7 | CASSLLGTGGQETQYF
TRBJ1-2 | TRBV2 | CASSDTLTHGGYTF
TRBJ2-1 | TRBV4-2 | CASSQDLPPLYEQFF
TRBJ1-5 | TRBV6-5 | CASSHRGLNQPQHF
TRBJ1-2 | TRBV14 | CASSQGQPGNYGYTF
TRBJ2-1 | TRBV5-1 | CASSLAVSGTYNEQFF
TRBJ1-2 | TRBV5-1 | CASSHRDKANYGYTF
TRBJ2-5 | TRBV12-3/TRBV12-4 | CASQNPPQTQYF
TRBJ2-3 | TRBV28 | CASSGSGNSYSTDTQYF
TRBJ2-7 | TRBV7-9 | CASRRTGTGGSYEQYF
TRBJ1-4 | TRBV29-1 | CSVDRRGRGEKLFF
TRBJ2-7 | TRBV7-9 | CASSSRDLSSYEQYF
TRBJ2-7 | TRBV3-1 | CASSRQGVAYEQYF
TRBJ1-5 | TRBV7-9 | CASSLSTGTNQPQHF
TRBJ2-7 | TRBV7-9 | CASSLSIPEQYF
TRBJ2-4 | TRBV27 | CASSAGLAGAPYF
TRBJ1-1 | TRBV15 | CATSTTGRNTEAFF
TRBJ2-1 | TRBV7-2 | CASSFGAGGNEQFF
. | TRBV9 | CASSDGGGPPYEQYF
TRBJ2-1 | TRBV20-1 | CSARRGYNEQFF
TRBJ2-2 | TRBV9 | CASSVIPTGELFF
TRBJ2-1 | TRBV11-2 | CASSLEWGGARSSYNEQFF
TRBJ2-7 | TRBV3-1 | CASGVQNYEQYF
TRBJ1-1 | TRBV20-1 | CSARVHSMNTEAFF
TRBJ2-1 | TRBV2 | CASSPDREQFF
TRBJ2-7 | TRBV29-1 | CSGTNRDLYEQYF
TRBJ2-7 | TRBV10-2 | CASSDVRGTGAEQYF
TRBJ2-1 | TRBV9 | CASSVDFWSKETQFF
TRBJ2-3 | TRBV24-1 | CATSARGVDTQYF
TRBJ1-1 | TRBV27 | CASGQGGGTEAFF
TRBJ2-1 | TRBV20-1 | CSAPPGQLNNEQFF
TRBJ2-1 | TRBV11-2 | CASSFQGSYNEQFF
TRBJ2-5 | TRBV10-3 | CAISESTWQEYF
TRBJ1-2 | TRBV19 | CATRPDNNLFNYGYTF
TRBJ1-5 | TRBV5-5 | CASSLAGTGHQPQHF